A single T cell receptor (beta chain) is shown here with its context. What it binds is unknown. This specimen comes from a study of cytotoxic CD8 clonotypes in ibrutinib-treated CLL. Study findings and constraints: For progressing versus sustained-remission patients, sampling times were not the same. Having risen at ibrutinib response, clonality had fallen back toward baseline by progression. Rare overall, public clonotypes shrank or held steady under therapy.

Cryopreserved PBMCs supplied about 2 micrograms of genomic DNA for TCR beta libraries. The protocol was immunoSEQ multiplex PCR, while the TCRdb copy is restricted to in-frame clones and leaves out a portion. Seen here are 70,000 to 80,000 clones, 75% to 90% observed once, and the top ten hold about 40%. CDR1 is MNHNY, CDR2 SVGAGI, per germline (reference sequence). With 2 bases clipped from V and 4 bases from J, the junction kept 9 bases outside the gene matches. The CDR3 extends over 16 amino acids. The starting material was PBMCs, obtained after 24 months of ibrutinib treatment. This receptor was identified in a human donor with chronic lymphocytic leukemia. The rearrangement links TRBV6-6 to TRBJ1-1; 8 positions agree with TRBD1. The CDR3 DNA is TGTGCCAGCAGTTACCCAGGGACAGGTATACGCACTGAAGCTTTCTTT. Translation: CASSYPGTGIRTEAFF.